This T cell receptor (beta chain) was identified during a study of OX40 agonist ivuxolimab in advanced cancers. The wider study: Of mixed ages from about 20 to 80 and averaging around 60 years, the group was about 80% male.

Profiled with immunoSEQ multiplex PCR; TCRdb holds only in-frame clones, not every one. The sample consists of around 94,000 clones, over 75% of them appearing once. Details on this clone: Its target is unknown.

Findings of the study overall: Normalized T-cell clonal expansion was also low in some nonresponders.

The receptor was derived from an adult with an advanced solid tumor such as melanoma, head and neck, liver or kidney cancer. Sequencing used CD4+ or CD8+ T cells sorted from blood, obtained in a trial of the OX40 agonist ivuxolimab.

DNA for the CDR3: TGTGCCAGTAGTATAGATCGAGCGGGAGGGTTGGAGACCCAGTACTTC. This gives the protein CASSIDRAGGLETQYF. V and J are TRBV19 and TRBJ2-5, with TRBD2 identical over 10 bases. The CDR3 is 16 amino acids. CDR1 is LNHDA and CDR2 is SQIVND in the germline V gene (reference sequence). Trimming took 0 bases from V and 5 from J; bases not matched to a gene: 6.